A single sample is the source of the 29 T cell receptor beta chains below, sequenced in a study of blood T cell repertoires in COVID-19. This table comes from immunoSEQ multiplex PCR, and its TCRdb copy is limited to in-frame clones, with some not included. The data hold approximately 500,000 clones, with around nine tenths observed a single time. Specimen: PBMCs or T cells enriched from blood (not recorded which). These receptors originate from a middle-aged woman who had recovered from COVID-19.

The J gene is TRBJ2-2, the V gene TRBV4-1; no clear D. Trimming removed 1 base at V and 4 bases at J, with 16 bases between. Germline V CDR1 and CDR2: MGHRA, YSYEKL. This CDR3 spans 17 amino acids. The CDR3 loop reads CASSQVDMGFLTGELFF. CDR3 coding DNA: TGCGCCAGCAGCCAAGTCGATATGGGCTTCCTCACCGGGGAGCTGTTTTTT.

The genes are TRBV7-2 and TRBJ2-7; 8 nucleotides line up with TRBD2. J gave up 5 bases and V 3 bases, and 6 bases lay outside the gene matches. This CDR3 has 14 residues. Germline V gene lookup returns CDR1 SGHTA and CDR2 FQGNSA. The CDR3 DNA follows: TGTGCCAGCAGCTTGTCGAGCGGGAGTGACGAGCAGTACTTC. As protein: CASSLSSGSDEQYF.

This chain connects TRBV19 to TRBJ1-4; maybe TRBD1 (5 bases). The CDR3 totals 15 residues. V lost 6 bases and J lost 2, with 13 bases in between. Germline CDR1 is LNHDA and CDR2 is SQIVND (reference sequence). The CDR3 region has the DNA TGTGCCAGTAGAGGCAGCGGGGCCACTAATGAAAAACTGTTTTTT. Protein sequence: CASRGSGATNEKLFF.

The V call is TRBV25-1, the J call TRBJ1-2; 7 nucleotides agree with TRBD1. This CDR3 is built from 13 residues. V shed 3 bases, J shed 6 bases, and the junction held 4 bases outside the gene matches. Germline V gene data show CDR1 as MGHDK and CDR2 as SYGVNS. CDR3 sequence: CASSEDRWDGYTF. In nucleotides, the CDR3 is TGTGCCAGCAGTGAGGACAGGTGGGATGGCTACACCTTC.

The chain joins TRBV7-2 to TRBJ2-3, with 9 bases lining up with TRBD2. Germline V gives CDR1 SGHTA, CDR2 FQGNSA. The CDR3 is 16 residues long. J lost 3 bases, V lost 5 bases, and 9 bases had no gene match. The CDR3 is CASSPQAGGRTDTQYF. For the CDR3, the DNA is TGTGCCAGCAGCCCCCAAGCGGGAGGACGGACAGATACGCAGTATTTT.

This sequence joins TRBV27 and TRBJ1-5; tentative D call: TRBD1 (6 bases). Germline loops: CDR1 MNHEY, CDR2 SMNVEV (reference sequence). CDR3 length: 16 amino acids. The germline V and J ends were trimmed by 4 bases and 3 bases, with 16 bases remaining between them. The CDR3, as DNA: TGTGCCAGCAGTTCGAGGGGGAATCGGGACAATCAGCCCCAGCATTTT. It encodes CASSSRGNRDNQPQHF.

The rearrangement uses TRBV28 and TRBJ2-7; TRBD1 is a possible D gene (6 bases). Trimming pared 8 bases from V and 6 bases from J, leaving 14 bases between. The CDR3 sequence is 12 residues long. Germline V gives CDR1 MDHEN, CDR2 SYDVKM. CDR3 loop: CASHDRQVEQYF. In nucleotides, the CDR3 is TGTGCCAGCCATGACAGGCAGGTCGAGCAGTACTTC.

The V gene is TRBV5-1, the J gene TRBJ2-1; TRBD1 matches 8 bases. Germline V lookup: CDR1 SGHRS, CDR2 YFSETQ. After removal of 4 bases from V and 7 bases from J, the junction contained 7 bases not matched to a gene. The length of the CDR3 is 14 residues. The CDR3 is CASSPDGTGNEQFF. The CDR3, as DNA: TGCGCCAGCAGCCCGGACGGGACAGGTAATGAGCAGTTCTTC.

The rearrangement links TRBV4-1 to TRBJ1-3; D is undetermined. CDR1 is MGHRA and CDR2 is YSYEKL in the germline V gene. V lost 1 base and J lost 4, with 11 bases in between. The length of the CDR3 is 15 residues. DNA for the CDR3: TGCGCCAGCAGCCAAGCTTCAGGTCCCGGAAACACCATATATTTT. Translating it yields CASSQASGPGNTIYF.

This clone showed up just a few times. This chain joins TRBV18 and TRBJ2-2; D remains ambiguous. Germline V gives CDR1 KGHSH, CDR2 LQKENI. V lost 0 bases, J lost 6 bases, and 2 bases lay in between. The CDR3 is made up of 12 amino acids. The CDR3 is CASSPPAGELFF. Written as DNA, the CDR3 is TGTGCCAGCTCACCACCCGCCGGGGAGCTGTTTTTT.

The chain employs TRBV25-1 and TRBJ2-2, with TRBD2 matching over 11 bases. There are 18 residues in the CDR3. Germline loops: CDR1 MGHDK, CDR2 SYGVNS. The V segment lost 0 bases and the J segment 6 bases; nucleotides outside the gene matches: 9. CDR3 in amino acids: CASSEYVTSGIRSGELFF. CDR3 sequence (DNA): TGTGCCAGCAGTGAATATGTGACTAGCGGGATACGTTCCGGGGAGCTGTTTTTT.

V usage is TRBV2 and J usage is TRBJ2-7; D gene ambiguous. CDR3 size: 13 residues. The germline V gene has CDR1 SNHLY and CDR2 FYNNEI. The V and J ends lost 6 bases and 0 bases respectively, with 9 bases between them. The CDR3 protein is CASRETSSYEQYF. CDR3 coding DNA: TGTGCCAGCAGGGAGACGAGCTCCTACGAGCAGTACTTC.

Comments on this clone: Other DNA sequences from this sample encode an identical CDR3 as well. This chain joins TRBV4-3 and TRBJ2-7; 10 bases match TRBD1. The CDR3 runs to 15 residues. V lost 1 base to trimming and J lost 4 bases; unmatched junction nucleotides: 4. Germline CDR1 is LGHNA and CDR2 is YSLEER. The CDR3 DNA reads as TGCGCCAGCAGCCAAGCCGGGACAGGGGTTTACGAGCAGTACTTC. Encoded protein: CASSQAGTGVYEQYF.

This chain uses TRBV3-1 (or the pseudogene TRBV3-2) with TRBJ2-1, with 14 bases matching TRBD2. The CDR3 spans 15 residues. Germline V CDR1 and CDR2: LGHDT, YNNKEL (reference sequence). After removal of 1 base from V and 8 bases from J, the junction contained 1 base not matched to a gene. The DNA of the CDR3 is TGTGCCAGCAGCCAAGTGGGACTAGCGGGAGATGAGCAGTTCTTC. The encoded protein is CASSQVGLAGDEQFF.

V gene TRBV18 combines with J gene TRBJ1-1; 7 positions match TRBD1. After removal of 3 bases from V and 1 base from J, the junction contained 5 bases not matched to a gene. The V gene's germline CDR1 is KGHSH and CDR2 LQKENI. The CDR3 is 15 residues long. CDR3 sequence: CASSPMGQPNTEAFF. In DNA, the CDR3 is TGTGCCAGCTCACCGATGGGACAGCCGAACACTGAAGCTTTCTTT.

The chain couples TRBV6-5 to TRBJ1-2, with a tentative D call TRBD1 (5 bases). Germline CDR1 MNHEY, CDR2 SVGAGI. This CDR3 is built from 15 residues. Trimming pared 7 bases from V and 3 bases from J, leaving 18 bases between. The CDR3 loop reads CASTPASGRYYGYTF. In nucleotides, the CDR3 is TGTGCCAGCACCCCGGCCTCAGGGCGGTACTATGGCTACACCTTC.

The genes are TRBV4-3 and TRBJ2-7; possible D gene TRBD1, 5 bases. CDR1 and CDR2 from the germline V gene are LGHNA and YSLEER. This CDR3 is built from 13 residues. V lost 0 bases and J lost 5, with 8 bases in between. The CDR3 spells CASSQDAGNEQYF. For the CDR3, the DNA is TGCGCCAGCAGCCAAGATGCAGGGAACGAGCAGTACTTC.

The chain employs TRBV7-9 and TRBJ2-7; D is undetermined. The CDR3 contains 14 residues. The germline V gene encodes CDR1 SEHNR and CDR2 FQNEAQ (reference sequence). V lost 3 bases and J 3 bases, leaving 12 bases between the germline ends. This CDR3 reads CASSFSGTFYEQYF. In nucleotides, the CDR3 is TGTGCCAGCAGCTTTTCAGGCACCTTCTACGAGCAGTACTTC.

The rearrangement joins TRBV6-5 to TRBJ2-1, with D unresolved. Per germline, CDR1 MNHEY and CDR2 SVGAGI. V lost 7 bases and J 0 bases, leaving 13 bases between the germline ends. This CDR3 comprises 15 residues. Here the CDR3 reads CASTARVRSYNEQFF. Written as DNA, the CDR3 is TGTGCCAGCACCGCCCGGGTGCGCTCCTACAATGAGCAGTTCTTC.

The gene calls are TRBV9 and TRBJ1-2; D may be TRBD1 (5 bases). V was cut by 2 bases and J by 5 bases, with 13 bases left in between. The CDR3 spans 14 residues. Germline values: CDR1 SGDLS, CDR2 YYNGEE. The CDR3 loop reads CASSVRTGGYGYTF. In nucleotides, the CDR3 is TGTGCCAGCAGCGTGAGAACCGGGGGGTATGGCTACACCTTC.

V gene TRBV9 combines with J gene TRBJ2-1, with 9 bases fitting TRBD1. The CDR3 has 15 amino acids. Germline V gene data show CDR1 as SGDLS and CDR2 as YYNGEE. Trimming took 0 bases from V and 6 from J; bases not matched to a gene: 4. The CDR3 sequence is CASSVVQGAINEQFF. The DNA for the CDR3 is TGTGCCAGCAGCGTAGTACAGGGGGCAATCAATGAGCAGTTCTTC.

This clone turned up a few times. The chain couples TRBV10-3 to TRBJ2-1; TRBD2 aligns across 8 bases. The CDR3 totals 14 residues. Germline values: CDR1 ENHRY, CDR2 SYGVKD. The V segment lost 5 bases and the J segment 2 bases; nucleotides outside the gene matches: 2. The chain's CDR3 is CAISYSGTYNEQFF. CDR3 sequence (DNA): TGTGCCATCAGTTATAGCGGGACCTACAATGAGCAGTTCTTC.

The rearrangement links TRBV7-9 to TRBJ1-5; no reliable D call. Germline V lookup: CDR1 SEHNR, CDR2 FQNEAQ (reference sequence). The ends were cut back, 5 bases at V and 6 bases at J, with 8 bases in the middle. CDR3 length: 12 residues. The CDR3 here is CASSRPGQPQHF. In DNA form, the CDR3 reads TGTGCCAGCAGCCGACCGGGTCAGCCCCAGCATTTT.

This chain joins TRBV20-1 and TRBJ1-2, with D hard to call. The CDR3 contains 11 residues. Trimming took 3 bases from V and 3 from J, leaving 5 bases between them. The germline V gene encodes CDR1 DFQATT and CDR2 SNEGSKA (reference sequence). The CDR3 protein is CSASRDYGYTF. The CDR3, as DNA: TGCAGTGCTAGCCGGGACTATGGCTACACCTTC.

This chain links TRBV7-2 with TRBJ2-7; 11 bases align to TRBD2. V lost 1 base to trimming and J lost 1 base; unmatched junction nucleotides: 6. Germline CDR1 reads SGHTA; CDR2 reads FQGNSA. The CDR3 extends over 17 amino acids. As DNA, the CDR3 is TGTGCCAGCAGCTTAGAACTCGGGACTAGCGGATCCTACGAGCAGTACTTC. This encodes CASSLELGTSGSYEQYF.

This chain connects TRBV5-1 to TRBJ2-2; 13 nucleotides line up with TRBD2. V dropped 4 bases and J dropped 5; count of bases not matched to a gene: 5. Germline V CDR1 and CDR2: SGHRS, YFSETQ. CDR3 length: 16 amino acids. DNA of the CDR3: TGCGCCAGCAGCCTCGGACTAGCGGGAGATACCGGGGAGCTGTTTTTT. Amino acids: CASSLGLAGDTGELFF.

The CDR3 protein is CASSFLVEVDTQYF. As DNA, the CDR3 is TGTGCCAGCAGTTTCCTTGTAGAAGTGGATACGCAGTATTTT. This chain joins TRBV6-5 and TRBJ2-3; D not certain. The V gene lost 4 bases and the J gene lost 6 bases, with 14 bases spanning the gap. The CDR3 is 14 amino acids. Germline values: CDR1 MNHEY, CDR2 SVGAGI.

The rearrangement links TRBV11-2 to TRBJ2-7; D gene uncertain. This CDR3 region has 11 residues. CDR1 is SGHAT and CDR2 is FQNNGV in the germline V gene. The ends were cut back, 5 bases at V and 7 bases at J, with 9 bases in the middle. CDR3 protein: CASSNFREQYF. CDR3 nucleotide sequence: TGTGCCAGCAGCAACTTTCGGGAGCAGTACTTC. The variable domain in full, with the rest retrieved from reference TRBV11-2 and TRBJ2-7, is EAGVAQSPRYKIIEKRQSVAFWCNPISGHATLYWYQQILGQGPKLLIQFQNNGVVDDSQLPKDRFSAERLKGVDSTLKIQPAKLEDSAVYLCASSNFREQYFGPGTRLTVT.

The chain combines TRBV18 with TRBJ1-5; 10 nucleotides line up with TRBD1. CDR3 size: 18 residues. V shed 2 bases, J shed 6 bases, and the junction held 13 bases outside the gene matches. Germline loops: CDR1 KGHSH, CDR2 LQKENI. In DNA, the CDR3 is TGTGCCAGCTCACCAGGCTACGGGACAGGGGTTTCAAGTCAGCCCCAGCATTTT. As protein: CASSPGYGTGVSSQPQHF.